This TCR beta chain was sequenced during a study of blood T cell repertoires in COVID-19 (dated by TCRdb to about 2020). About the study as a whole: Collaborator samples came from the United States, Italy and Spain and covered acute and convalescent phases of COVID-19. The material from the prospective study consisted of cDNA or gDNA derived from T cells, B-cell-depleted T cells, or PBMCs. Subjects who had been exposed to COVID-19, were actively infected with it, or had recovered from it provided the deeply sampled blood TCRbeta repertoires that made up the dataset. The repertoires were released in a freely available public database meant as a resource for research on the immune response to SARS-CoV-2. The samples were drawn from the first 160 participants of the ongoing ImmuneRACE study and from some 1,300 subjects provided by 6 global collaborators. The sample metadata nearly always contained a de-identified subject ID, COVID-19 status, age in years and sex. HLA class I and class II types, where available, came from metadata supplied by the sample provider rather than from assay-based typing.

TCRbeta CDR3 regions were amplified from genomic DNA by means of the immunoSEQ Assay, a bias-controlled multiplex PCR. As for the authors' bioinformatics: Nucleated cell counts per sample were estimated from amplification of reference gene primers within the assay. To quantify the absolute abundance of each unique TCRbeta CDR3 rearrangement, sequence reads were collapsed and filtered. For each sample, productive Simpson clonality was calculated as the square root of Simpson's diversity index over productive rearrangements. TCRdb provides this immuneACCESS table in a form limited to in-frame rearrangements. Some clones are lacking; in checked studies, under half of them reflect an unresolved V gene, and why the rest are absent is not known. Clone size and the V and J calls come from that table; the DNA yielded D and trimming. This sample lists 120,000 or so clones; more than 75% were detected once. Roughly 2.2% of the sample belongs to the ten largest clones.

Whole blood was collected in K2EDTA tubes by collaborating institutions according to the institutions' own protocols. For TCRbeta analysis, collaborators shipped samples as frozen whole blood, isolated PBMCs, or DNA extracted from either of those sample types. The full study reports these points: How much clinical and demographic metadata was included differed by source and by participant, and the metadata was provided uncurated.

Inclusive of the bounding cysteine and phenylalanine, the CDR3 is 15 residues long. The kept DNA is CDR3 alone, 45 bases in frame from the first base. V sheds 5 bases and J sheds 7 bases, leaving 20 bases between their ends. The germline V gene (reference sequence) yields SEHNR for CDR1 and FQNEAQ for CDR2. This clone was counted only a few times. What antigen it recognizes has not been identified. Base qualities were left out, and no much larger clone turns up one base away. The rearrangement joined TRBV7-9 to TRBJ1-2; the D segment could be TRBD1, given 6 matching bases. Sequencing was carried out using peripheral blood. This clonotype was obtained from a woman between 45 and 65 years old with acute or convalescent COVID-19. CDR3 reads: CASSPGTPLLGGYTF. The DNA is as follows: TGTGCCAGCAGCCCGGGGACACCATTATTGGGTGGCTACACCTTC.